The entry below gives a single T cell receptor beta chain sequence along with its context. The antigen is undetermined. These data originate in a study of T cell responses to AZD1222 COVID-19 vaccine. Study-level background: Doses given second, at about 4 or about 12 weeks, were pooled.

The CDR3 spans 16 residues. Germline values: CDR1 LGHNA, CDR2 YNFKEQ. V shed 0 bases, J shed 1 base, and the junction held 5 bases outside the gene matches. The study's findings and limits: Repertoire sampling occurred only after the peak T cell response. Across spike, vaccine-associated CD4 TCRs were found, dominant at 160-218 and 743-854.

Produced via immunoSEQ multiplex PCR; TCRdb's table is partial and in-frame only. The profile covers around 180,000 clones, with around nine tenths appearing a single time and roughly 0.49% taken by the ten largest. The sequenced sample was peripheral blood, obtained on day 0 of AZD1222 vaccination. The source of this sequence is an adult in good health. The chain links TRBV4-2 to TRBJ1-1; 7 bases agree with TRBD1. Written as DNA, the CDR3 is TGTGCCAGCAGCCAAGACTGGACAGGAAGGAACACTGAAGCTTTCTTT. The encoded protein is CASSQDWTGRNTEAFF.